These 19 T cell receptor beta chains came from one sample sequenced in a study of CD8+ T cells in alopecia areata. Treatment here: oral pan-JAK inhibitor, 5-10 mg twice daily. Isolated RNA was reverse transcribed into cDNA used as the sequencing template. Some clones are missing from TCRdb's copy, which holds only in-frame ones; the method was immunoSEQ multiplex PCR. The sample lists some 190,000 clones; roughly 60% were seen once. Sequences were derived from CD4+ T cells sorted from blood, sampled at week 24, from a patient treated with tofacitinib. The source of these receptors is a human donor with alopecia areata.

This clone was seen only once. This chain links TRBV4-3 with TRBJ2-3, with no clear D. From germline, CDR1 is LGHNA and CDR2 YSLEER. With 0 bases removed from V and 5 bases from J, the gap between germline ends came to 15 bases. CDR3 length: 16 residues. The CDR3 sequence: CASSQELGELQDTQYF. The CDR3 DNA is TGCGCCAGCAGCCAAGAATTAGGAGAACTTCAAGATACGCAGTATTTT.

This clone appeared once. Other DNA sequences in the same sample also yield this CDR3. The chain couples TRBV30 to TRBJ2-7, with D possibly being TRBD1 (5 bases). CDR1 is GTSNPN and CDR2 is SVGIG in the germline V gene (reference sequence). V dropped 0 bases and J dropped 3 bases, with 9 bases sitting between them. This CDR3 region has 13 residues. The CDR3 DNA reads TGTGCCTGGAGTGTAGGGCAGGGCTACGAGCAGTACTTC. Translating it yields CAWSVGQGYEQYF.

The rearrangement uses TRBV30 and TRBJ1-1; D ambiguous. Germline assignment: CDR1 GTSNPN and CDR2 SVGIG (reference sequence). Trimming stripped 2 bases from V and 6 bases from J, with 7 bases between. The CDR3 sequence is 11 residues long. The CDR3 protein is CAWSLGPEAFF. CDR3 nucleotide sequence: TGTGCCTGGAGTCTAGGACCTGAAGCTTTCTTT.

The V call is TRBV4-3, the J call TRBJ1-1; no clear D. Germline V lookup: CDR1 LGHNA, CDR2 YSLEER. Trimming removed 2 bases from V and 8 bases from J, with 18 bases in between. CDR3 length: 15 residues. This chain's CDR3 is CASSQTDGPAGEAFF. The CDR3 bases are TGCGCCAGCAGCCAAACGGACGGCCCTGCTGGGGAAGCTTTCTTT.

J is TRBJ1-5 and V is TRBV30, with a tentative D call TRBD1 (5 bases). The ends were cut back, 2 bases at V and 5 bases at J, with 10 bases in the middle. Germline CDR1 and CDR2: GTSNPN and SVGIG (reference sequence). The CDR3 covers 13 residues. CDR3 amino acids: CAWSPQAYQPQHF. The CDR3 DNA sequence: TGTGCCTGGAGTCCACAGGCGTATCAGCCCCAGCATTTT.

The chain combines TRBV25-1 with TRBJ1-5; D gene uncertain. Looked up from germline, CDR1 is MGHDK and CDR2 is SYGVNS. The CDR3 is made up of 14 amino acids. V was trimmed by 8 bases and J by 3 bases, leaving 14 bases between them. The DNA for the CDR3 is TGTGCCAGCTCCCAGATCGGGTACAATCAGCCCCAGCATTTT. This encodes CASSQIGYNQPQHF.

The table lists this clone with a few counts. The DNA for the CDR3 is TGTGCCAGCAGTGAATTGTATACAGATACGCAGTATTTT. This encodes CASSELYTDTQYF. J is TRBJ2-3 and V is TRBV6-1, with unresolved D. The CDR3 runs to 13 residues. Germline loops: CDR1 MNHNS, CDR2 SASEGT. Trimming cost V 2 bases and J 3 bases, with 6 bases left between them.

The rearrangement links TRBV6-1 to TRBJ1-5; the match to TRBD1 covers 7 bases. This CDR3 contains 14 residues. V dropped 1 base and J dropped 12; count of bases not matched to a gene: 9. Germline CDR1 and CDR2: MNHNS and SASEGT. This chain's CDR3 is CASSEEFSRDSQHF. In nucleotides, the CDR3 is TGTGCCAGCAGTGAAGAATTCTCGCGGGACAGCCAGCATTTT.

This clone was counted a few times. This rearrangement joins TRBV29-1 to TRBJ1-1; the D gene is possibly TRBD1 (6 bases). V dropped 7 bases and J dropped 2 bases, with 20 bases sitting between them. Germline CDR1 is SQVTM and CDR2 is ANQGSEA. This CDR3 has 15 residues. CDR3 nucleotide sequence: TGCAGCGCCCTTCACGGGGGCGGAGGCAACACTGAAGCTTTCTTT. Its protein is CSALHGGGGNTEAFF.

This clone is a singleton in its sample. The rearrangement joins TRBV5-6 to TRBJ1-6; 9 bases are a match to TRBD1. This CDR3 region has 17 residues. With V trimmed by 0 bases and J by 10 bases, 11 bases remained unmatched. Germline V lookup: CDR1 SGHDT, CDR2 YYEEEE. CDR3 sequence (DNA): TGTGCCAGCAGCTTGGTGGGACAGGGAGACAGGGACTCACCCCTCCACTTT. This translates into CASSLVGQGDRDSPLHF.

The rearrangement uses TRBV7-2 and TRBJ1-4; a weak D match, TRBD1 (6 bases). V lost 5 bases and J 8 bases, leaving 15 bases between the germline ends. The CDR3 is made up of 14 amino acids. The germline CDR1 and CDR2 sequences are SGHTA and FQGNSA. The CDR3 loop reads CASSKQGLGEKLFF. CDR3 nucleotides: TGTGCCAGCAGCAAACAGGGCCTAGGGGAAAAACTGTTTTTT.

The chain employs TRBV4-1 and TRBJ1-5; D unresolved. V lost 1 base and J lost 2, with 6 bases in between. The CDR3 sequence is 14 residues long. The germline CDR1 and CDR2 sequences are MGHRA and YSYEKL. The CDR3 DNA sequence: TGCGCCAGCAGCCAAGTGGCAGGCAATCAGCCCCAGCATTTT. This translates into CASSQVAGNQPQHF.

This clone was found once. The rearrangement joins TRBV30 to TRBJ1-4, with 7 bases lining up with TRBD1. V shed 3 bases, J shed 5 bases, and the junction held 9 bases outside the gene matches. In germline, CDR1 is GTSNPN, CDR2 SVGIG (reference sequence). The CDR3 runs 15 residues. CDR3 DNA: TGTGCCTGGAGCCCAAAGGGGGCAGGGAATGAAAAACTGTTTTTT. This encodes CAWSPKGAGNEKLFF.

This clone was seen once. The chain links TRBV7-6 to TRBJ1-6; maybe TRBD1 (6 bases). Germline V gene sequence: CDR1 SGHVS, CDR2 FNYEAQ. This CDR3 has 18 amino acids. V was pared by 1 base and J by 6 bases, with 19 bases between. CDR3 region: CASSLGSPTQGSNSPLHF. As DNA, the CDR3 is TGTGCCAGCAGCTTAGGTAGCCCCACCCAGGGGTCTAATTCACCCCTCCACTTT.

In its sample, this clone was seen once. The CDR3 bases are TGTGCCAGCAGCTACACTAGCGGGGGGCGCACAGATACGCAGTATTTT. This codes for CASSYTSGGRTDTQYF. The V gene is TRBV7-9, the J gene TRBJ2-3; TRBD2 matches at 12 bases. Trimming took 4 bases from V and 1 from J; bases not matched to a gene: 3. The CDR3 runs 16 residues. CDR1 is SEHNR and CDR2 is FQNEAQ in the germline V gene (reference sequence).

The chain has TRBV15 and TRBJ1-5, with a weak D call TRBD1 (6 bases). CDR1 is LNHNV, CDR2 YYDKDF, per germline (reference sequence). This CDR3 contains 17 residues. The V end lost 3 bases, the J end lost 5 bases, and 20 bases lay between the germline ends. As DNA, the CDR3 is TGTGCCACCAGCAGCGTGTGGACCAGGGGTACCGATCAGCCCCAGCATTTT. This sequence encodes CATSSVWTRGTDQPQHF.

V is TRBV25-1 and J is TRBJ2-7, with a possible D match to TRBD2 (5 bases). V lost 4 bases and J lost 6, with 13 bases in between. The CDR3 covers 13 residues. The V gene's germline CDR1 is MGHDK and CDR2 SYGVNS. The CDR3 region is CASSGGGRSEQYF. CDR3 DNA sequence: TGTGCCAGCAGTGGTGGAGGCCGCTCCGAGCAGTACTTC.

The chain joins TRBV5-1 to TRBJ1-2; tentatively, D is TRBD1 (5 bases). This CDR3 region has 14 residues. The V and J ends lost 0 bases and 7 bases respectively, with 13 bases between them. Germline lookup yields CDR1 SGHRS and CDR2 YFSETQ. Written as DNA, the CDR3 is TGCGCCAGCAGCTTGGCCCCTAGCCAGGGTGGCTACACCTTC. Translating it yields CASSLAPSQGGYTF.

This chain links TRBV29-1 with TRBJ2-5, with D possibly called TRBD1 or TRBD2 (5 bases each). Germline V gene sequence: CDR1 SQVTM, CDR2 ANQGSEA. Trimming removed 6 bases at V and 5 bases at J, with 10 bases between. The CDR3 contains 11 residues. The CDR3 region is CSVPWDETQYF. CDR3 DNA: TGCAGCGTCCCCTGGGACGAGACCCAGTACTTC. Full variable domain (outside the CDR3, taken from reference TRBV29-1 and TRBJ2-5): SAVISQKPSRDICQRGTSLTIQCQVDSQVTMMFWYRQQPGQSLTLIATANQGSEATYESGFVIDKFPISRPNLTFSTLTVSNMSPEDSSIYLCSVPWDETQYFGPGTRLLVL.